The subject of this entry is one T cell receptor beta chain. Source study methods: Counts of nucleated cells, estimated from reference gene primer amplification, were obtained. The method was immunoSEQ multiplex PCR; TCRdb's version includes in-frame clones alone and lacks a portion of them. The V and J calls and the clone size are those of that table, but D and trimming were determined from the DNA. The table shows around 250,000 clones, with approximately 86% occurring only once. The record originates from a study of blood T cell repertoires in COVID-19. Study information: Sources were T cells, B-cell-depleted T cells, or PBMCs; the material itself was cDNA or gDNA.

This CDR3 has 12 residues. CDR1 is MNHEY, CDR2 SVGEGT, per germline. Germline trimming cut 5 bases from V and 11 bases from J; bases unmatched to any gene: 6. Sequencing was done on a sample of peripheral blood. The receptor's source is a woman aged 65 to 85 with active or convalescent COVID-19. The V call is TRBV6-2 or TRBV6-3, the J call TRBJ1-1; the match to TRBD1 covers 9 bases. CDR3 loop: CASSNPGTGAFF. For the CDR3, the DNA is TGTGCCAGCAGTAATCCCGGGACAGGGGCTTTCTTT.